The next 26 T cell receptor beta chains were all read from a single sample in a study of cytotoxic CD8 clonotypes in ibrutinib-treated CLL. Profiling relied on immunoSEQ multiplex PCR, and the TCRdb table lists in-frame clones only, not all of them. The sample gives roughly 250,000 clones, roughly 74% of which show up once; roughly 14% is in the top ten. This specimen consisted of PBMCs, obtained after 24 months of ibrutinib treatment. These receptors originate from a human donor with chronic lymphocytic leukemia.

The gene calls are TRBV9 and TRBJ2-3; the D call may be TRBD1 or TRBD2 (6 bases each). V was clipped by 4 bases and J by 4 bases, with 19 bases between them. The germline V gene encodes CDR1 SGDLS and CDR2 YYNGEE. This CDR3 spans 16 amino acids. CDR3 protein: CASSPDGGPGADTQYF. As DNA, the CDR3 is TGTGCCAGCAGCCCAGATGGGGGGCCGGGAGCAGATACGCAGTATTTT.

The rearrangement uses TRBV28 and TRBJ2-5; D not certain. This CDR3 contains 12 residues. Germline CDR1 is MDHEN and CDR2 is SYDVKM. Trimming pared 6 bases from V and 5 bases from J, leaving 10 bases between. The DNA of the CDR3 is TGTGCCAGCAGGGGTGGGTTGGAGACCCAGTACTTC. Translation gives CASRGGLETQYF.

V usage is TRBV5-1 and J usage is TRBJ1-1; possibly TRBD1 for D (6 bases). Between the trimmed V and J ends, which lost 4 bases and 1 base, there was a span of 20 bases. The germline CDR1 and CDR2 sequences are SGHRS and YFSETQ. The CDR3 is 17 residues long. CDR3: CASSLLGGGSGNTEAFF. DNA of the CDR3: TGCGCCAGCAGCCTCCTGGGGGGCGGCAGTGGGAACACTGAAGCTTTCTTT.

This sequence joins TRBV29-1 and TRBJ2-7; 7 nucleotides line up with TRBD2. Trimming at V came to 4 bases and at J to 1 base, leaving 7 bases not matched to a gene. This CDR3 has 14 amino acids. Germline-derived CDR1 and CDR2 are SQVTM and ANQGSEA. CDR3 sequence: CSVGSSGLSYEQYF. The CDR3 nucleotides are TGCAGCGTTGGAAGTAGCGGGCTTTCCTACGAGCAGTACTTC.

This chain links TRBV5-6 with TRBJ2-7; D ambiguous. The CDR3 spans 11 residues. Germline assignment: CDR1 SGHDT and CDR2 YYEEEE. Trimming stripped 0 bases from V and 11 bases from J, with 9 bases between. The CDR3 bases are TGTGCCAGCAGCTTGGGGCCGCCGGAGTACTTC. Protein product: CASSLGPPEYF. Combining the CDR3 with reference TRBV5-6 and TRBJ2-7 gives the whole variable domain DAGVTQSPTHLIKTRGQQVTLRCSPKSGHDTVSWYQQALGQGPQFIFQYYEEEERQRGNFPDRFSGHQFPNYSSELNVNALLLGDSALYLCASSLGPPEYFGPGTRLTVT.

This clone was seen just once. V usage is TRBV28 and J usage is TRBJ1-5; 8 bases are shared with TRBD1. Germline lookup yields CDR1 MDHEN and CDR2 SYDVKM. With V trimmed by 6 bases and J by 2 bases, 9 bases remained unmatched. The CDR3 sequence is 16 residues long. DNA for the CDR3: TGTGCCAGCAGCCTGCGAGGACAGGGAGGCAATCAGCCCCAGCATTTT. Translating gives CASSLRGQGGNQPQHF.

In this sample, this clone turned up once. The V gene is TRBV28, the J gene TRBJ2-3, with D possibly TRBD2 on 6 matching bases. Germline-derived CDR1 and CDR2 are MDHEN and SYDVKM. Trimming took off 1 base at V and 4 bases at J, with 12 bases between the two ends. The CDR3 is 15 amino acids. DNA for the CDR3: TGTGCCAGCAGTTTATACGGGAGTACGGCAGATACGCAGTATTTT. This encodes CASSLYGSTADTQYF.

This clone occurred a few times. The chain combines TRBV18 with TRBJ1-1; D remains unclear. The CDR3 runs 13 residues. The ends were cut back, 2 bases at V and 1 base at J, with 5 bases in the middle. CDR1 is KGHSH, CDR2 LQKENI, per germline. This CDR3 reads CASSPSGNTEAFF. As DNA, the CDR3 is TGTGCCAGCTCACCATCGGGGAACACTGAAGCTTTCTTT.

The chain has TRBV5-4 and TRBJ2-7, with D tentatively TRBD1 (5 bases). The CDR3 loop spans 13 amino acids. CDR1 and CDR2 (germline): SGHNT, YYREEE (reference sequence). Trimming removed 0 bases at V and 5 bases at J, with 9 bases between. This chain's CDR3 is CASSLATEHEQYF. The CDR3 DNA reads TGTGCCAGCAGCTTGGCGACAGAACACGAGCAGTACTTC. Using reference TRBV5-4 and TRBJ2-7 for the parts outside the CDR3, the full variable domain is ETGVTQSPTHLIKTRGQQVTLRCSSQSGHNTVSWYQQALGQGPQFIFQYYREEENGRGNFPPRFSGLQFPNYSSELNVNALELDDSALYLCASSLATEHEQYFGPGTRLTVT.

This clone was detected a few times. The CDR3 DNA reads as TGTGCCAGCAGCCCCATAGGGAGGAGCGGGGAGCTGTTTTTT. Its translation: CASSPIGRSGELFF. The chain has TRBV9 and TRBJ2-2; a weak D match, TRBD2 (6 bases). Trimming removed 4 bases from V and 7 bases from J, with 14 bases in between. The CDR3 runs to 14 residues. CDR1 and CDR2 from the germline V gene are SGDLS and YYNGEE.

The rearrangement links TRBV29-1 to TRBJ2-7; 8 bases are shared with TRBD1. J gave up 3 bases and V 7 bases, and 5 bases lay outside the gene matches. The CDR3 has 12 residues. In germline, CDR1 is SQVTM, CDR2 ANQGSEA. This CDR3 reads CSGGQAFYEQYF. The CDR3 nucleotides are TGCAGCGGGGGACAGGCTTTCTACGAGCAGTACTTC.

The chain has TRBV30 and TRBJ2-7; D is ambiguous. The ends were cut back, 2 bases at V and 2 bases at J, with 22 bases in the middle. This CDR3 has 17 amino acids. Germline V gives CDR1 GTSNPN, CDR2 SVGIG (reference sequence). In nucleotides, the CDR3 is TGTGCCTGGAGTAAGGCGAACGGCCACCTAACCCCCTACGAGCAGTACTTC. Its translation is CAWSKANGHLTPYEQYF.

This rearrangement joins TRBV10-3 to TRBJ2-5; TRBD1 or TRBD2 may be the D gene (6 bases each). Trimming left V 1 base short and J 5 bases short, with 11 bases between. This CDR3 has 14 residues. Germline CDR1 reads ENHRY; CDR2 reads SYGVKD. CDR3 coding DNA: TGTGCCATCAGTGAGTTCCCGGGGGCGGAGACCCAGTACTTC. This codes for CAISEFPGAETQYF.

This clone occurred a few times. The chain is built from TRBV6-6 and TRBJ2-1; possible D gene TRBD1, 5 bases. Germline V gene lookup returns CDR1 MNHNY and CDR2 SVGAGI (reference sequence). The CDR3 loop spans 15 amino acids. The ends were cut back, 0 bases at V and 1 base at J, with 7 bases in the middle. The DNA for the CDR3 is TGTGCCAGCAGTTACTCTCAGGGATCCTACAATGAGCAGTTCTTC. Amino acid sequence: CASSYSQGSYNEQFF.

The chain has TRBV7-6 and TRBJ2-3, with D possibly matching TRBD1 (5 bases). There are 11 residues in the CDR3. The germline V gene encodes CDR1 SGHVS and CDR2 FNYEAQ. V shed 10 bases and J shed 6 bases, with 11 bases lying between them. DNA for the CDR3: TGTGCCATCCGGGCAGGGGATACGCAGTATTTT. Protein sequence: CAIRAGDTQYF.

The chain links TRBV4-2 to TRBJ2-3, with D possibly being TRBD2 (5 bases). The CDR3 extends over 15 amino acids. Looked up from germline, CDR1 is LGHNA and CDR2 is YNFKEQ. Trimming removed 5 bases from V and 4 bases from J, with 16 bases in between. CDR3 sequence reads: CASSAPLTSADTQYF. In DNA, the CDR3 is TGTGCCAGCAGCGCTCCCCTCACTAGTGCAGATACGCAGTATTTT.

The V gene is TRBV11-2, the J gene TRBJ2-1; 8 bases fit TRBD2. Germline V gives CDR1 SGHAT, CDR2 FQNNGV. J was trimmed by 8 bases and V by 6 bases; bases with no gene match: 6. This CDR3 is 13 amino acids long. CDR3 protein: CASRTAGEDEQFF. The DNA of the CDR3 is TGTGCCAGCAGGACAGCGGGAGAGGATGAGCAGTTCTTC.

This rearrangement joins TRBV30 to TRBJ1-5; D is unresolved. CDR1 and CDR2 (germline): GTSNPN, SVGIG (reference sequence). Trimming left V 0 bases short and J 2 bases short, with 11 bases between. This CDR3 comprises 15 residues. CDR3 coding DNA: TGTGCCTGGAGTGTAGAAGGACTTCGCAATCAGCCCCAGCATTTT. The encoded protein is CAWSVEGLRNQPQHF.

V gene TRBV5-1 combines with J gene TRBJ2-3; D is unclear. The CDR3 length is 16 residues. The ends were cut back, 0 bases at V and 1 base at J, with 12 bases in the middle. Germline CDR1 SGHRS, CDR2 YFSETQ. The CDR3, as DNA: TGCGCCAGCAGCTTGGGCCACCATGGTGGCACAGATACGCAGTATTTT. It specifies CASSLGHHGGTDTQYF.

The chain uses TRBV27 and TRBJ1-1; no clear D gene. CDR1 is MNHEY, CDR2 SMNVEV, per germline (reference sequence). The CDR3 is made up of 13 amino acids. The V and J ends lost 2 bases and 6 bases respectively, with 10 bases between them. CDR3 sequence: CASSLRIGAEAFF. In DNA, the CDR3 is TGTGCCAGCAGTTTAAGGATCGGGGCTGAAGCTTTCTTT.

For the CDR3, the DNA is TGTGCCAGCAGTGAATTCCCCGACAGGGGTAGCACTGAAGCTTTCTTT. Encoded protein: CASSEFPDRGSTEAFF. The V call is TRBV25-1, the J call TRBJ1-1, with 8 bases lining up with TRBD1. CDR1 and CDR2 (germline): MGHDK, SYGVNS. J gave up 4 bases and V 1 base, and 8 bases lay outside the gene matches. The CDR3 sequence is 16 residues long.

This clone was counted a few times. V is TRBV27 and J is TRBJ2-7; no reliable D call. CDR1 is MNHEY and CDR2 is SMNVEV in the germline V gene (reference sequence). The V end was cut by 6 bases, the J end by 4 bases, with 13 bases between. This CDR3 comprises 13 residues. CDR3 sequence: CASRLGLGYEQYF. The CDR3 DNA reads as TGTGCCAGCAGGCTCGGATTAGGTTACGAGCAGTACTTC.

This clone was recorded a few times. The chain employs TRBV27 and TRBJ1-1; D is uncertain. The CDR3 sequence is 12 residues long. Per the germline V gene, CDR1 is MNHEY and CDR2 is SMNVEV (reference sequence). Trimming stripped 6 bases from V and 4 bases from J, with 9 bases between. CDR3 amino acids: CASRAISTEAFF. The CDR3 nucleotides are TGTGCCAGCAGGGCCATAAGCACTGAAGCTTTCTTT.

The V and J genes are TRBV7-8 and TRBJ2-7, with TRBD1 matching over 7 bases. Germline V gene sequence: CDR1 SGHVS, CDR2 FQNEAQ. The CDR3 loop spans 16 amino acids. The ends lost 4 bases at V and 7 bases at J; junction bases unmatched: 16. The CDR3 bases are TGTGCCAGCAGCTCTTTTATAACAGGGGAAGTGGAGGAGCAGTACTTC. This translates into CASSSFITGEVEEQYF.

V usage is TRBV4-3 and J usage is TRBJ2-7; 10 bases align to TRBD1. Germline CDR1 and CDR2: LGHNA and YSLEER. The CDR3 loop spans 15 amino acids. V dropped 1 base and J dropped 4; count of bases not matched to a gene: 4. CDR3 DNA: TGCGCCAGCAGCCAAGGGGACAGGGGAGGGTACGAGCAGTACTTC. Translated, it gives CASSQGDRGGYEQYF.

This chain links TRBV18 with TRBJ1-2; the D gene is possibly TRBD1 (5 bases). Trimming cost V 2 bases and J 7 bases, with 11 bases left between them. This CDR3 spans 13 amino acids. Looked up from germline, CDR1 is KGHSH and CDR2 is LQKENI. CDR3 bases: TGTGCCAGCTCACCAAGGCTCAGGGTTGGCTACACCTTC. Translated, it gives CASSPRLRVGYTF.